This T cell receptor (beta chain) was obtained from a study of brain T cells in children with intractable seizures. Produced via immunoSEQ multiplex PCR; TCRdb's table is partial and in-frame only. The sample contains 110,000 or so clones, approximately 94% of which appear only once. Surgery cases with the highest brain T cell transcript signatures were chosen for sequencing. At least one anti-epileptic drug was given before surgery. Notes on this clone: What it binds is not known.

Study observations and caveats: HCMV serostatus was not known, and viral specificity came from CDR3 similarity only. Pre-surgery blood may have been undersampled, hiding some clones.

This CDR3 spans 15 amino acids. CDR1 is SGHRS, CDR2 YFSETQ, per germline. Trimming cost V 0 bases and J 0 bases, with 9 bases left between them. This sample comprised peripheral blood, obtained at surgery. The receptor was derived from a boy less than two years old with hemimegalencephaly and intractable seizures. The rearrangement joins TRBV5-1 to TRBJ1-2; D is undetermined. CDR3: CASSLVSGANYGYTF. The CDR3 coding sequence is TGCGCCAGCAGCTTGGTTTCCGGGGCTAACTATGGCTACACCTTC.